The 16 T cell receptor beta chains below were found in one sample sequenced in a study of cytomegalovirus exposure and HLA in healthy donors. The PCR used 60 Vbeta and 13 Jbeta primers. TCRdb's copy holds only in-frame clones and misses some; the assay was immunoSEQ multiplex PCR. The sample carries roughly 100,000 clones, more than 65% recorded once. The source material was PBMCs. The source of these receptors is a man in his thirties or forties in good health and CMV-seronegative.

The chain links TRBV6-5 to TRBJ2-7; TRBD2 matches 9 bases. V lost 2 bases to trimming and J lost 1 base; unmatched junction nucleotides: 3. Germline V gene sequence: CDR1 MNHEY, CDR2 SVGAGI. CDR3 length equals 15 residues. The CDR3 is CASSYDLAGSYEQYF. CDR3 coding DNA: TGTGCCAGCAGTTACGACCTAGCGGGATCCTACGAGCAGTACTTC.

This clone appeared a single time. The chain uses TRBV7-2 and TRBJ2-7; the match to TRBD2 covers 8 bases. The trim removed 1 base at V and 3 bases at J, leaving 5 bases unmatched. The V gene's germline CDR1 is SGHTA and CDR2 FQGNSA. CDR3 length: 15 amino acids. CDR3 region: CASSLDPGGGYEQYF. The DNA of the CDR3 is TGTGCCAGCAGCTTAGATCCGGGAGGGGGCTACGAGCAGTACTTC.

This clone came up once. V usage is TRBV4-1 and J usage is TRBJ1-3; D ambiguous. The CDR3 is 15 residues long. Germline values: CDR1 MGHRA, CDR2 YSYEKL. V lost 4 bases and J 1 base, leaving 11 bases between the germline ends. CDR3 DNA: TGCGCCAGCAGCCTATTTACAGAATCTGGAAACACCATATATTTT. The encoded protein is CASSLFTESGNTIYF.

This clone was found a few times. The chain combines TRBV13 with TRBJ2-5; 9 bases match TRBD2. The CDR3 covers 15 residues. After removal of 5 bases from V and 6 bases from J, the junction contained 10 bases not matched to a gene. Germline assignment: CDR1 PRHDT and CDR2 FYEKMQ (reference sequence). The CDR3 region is CASSPPLAGEKTQYF. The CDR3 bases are TGTGCCAGCAGCCCACCCTTAGCGGGAGAGAAGACCCAGTACTTC. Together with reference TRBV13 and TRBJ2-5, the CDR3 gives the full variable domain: AAGVIQSPRHLIKEKRETATLKCYPIPRHDTVYWYQQGPGQDPQFLISFYEKMQSDKGSIPDRFSAQQFSDYHSELNMSSLELGDSALYFCASSPPLAGEKTQYFGPGTRLLVL.

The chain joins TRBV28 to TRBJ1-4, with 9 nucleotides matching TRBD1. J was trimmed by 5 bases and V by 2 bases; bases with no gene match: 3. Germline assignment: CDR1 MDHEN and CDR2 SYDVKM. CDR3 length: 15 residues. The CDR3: CASSLLGQGNEKLFF. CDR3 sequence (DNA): TGTGCCAGCAGTTTACTCGGACAGGGGAATGAAAAACTGTTTTTT.

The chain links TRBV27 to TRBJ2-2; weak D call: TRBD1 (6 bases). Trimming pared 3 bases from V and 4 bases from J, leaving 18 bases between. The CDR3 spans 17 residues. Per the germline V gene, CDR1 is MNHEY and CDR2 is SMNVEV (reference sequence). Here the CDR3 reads CASSFGWGLAGTGELFF. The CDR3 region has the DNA TGTGCCAGCAGTTTCGGATGGGGGCTGGCCGGCACCGGGGAGCTGTTTTTT.

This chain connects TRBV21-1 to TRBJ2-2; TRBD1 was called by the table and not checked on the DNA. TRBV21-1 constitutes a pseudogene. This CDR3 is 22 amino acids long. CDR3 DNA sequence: TGTGCCAGCAGCAAAAAGCCTTTTCCCGGGACAGGGGCCTCAAGGAACACCGGGGAGCTGTTTTTT. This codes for CASSKKPFPGTGASRNTGELFF.

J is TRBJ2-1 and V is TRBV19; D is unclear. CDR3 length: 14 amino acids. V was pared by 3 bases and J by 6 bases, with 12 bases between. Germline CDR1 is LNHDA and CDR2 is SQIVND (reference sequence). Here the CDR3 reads CASSIHRESNEQFF. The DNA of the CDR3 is TGTGCCAGTAGTATTCACCGAGAAAGCAATGAGCAGTTCTTC. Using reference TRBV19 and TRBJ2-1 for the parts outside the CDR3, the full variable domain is DGGITQSPKYLFRKEGQNVTLSCEQNLNHDAMYWYRQDPGQGLRLIYYSQIVNDFQKGDIAEGYSVSREKKESFPLTVTSAQKNPTAFYLCASSIHRESNEQFFGPGTRLTVL.

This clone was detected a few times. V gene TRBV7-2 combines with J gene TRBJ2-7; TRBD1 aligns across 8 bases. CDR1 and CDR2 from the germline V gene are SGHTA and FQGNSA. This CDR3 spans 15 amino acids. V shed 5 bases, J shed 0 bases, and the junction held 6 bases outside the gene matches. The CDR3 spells CASSETGASSYEQYF. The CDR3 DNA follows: TGTGCCAGCAGCGAGACAGGGGCCAGCTCCTACGAGCAGTACTTC.

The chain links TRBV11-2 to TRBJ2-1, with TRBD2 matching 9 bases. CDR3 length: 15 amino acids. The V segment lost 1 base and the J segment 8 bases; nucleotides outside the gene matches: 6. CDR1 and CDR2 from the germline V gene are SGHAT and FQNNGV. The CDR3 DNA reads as TGTGCCAGCAGCTTAGGCGGGACTAGCTTCGATGAGCAGTTCTTC. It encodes CASSLGGTSFDEQFF.

Here the CDR3 reads CASSGSSYEQYF. CDR3 nucleotide sequence: TGTGCCAGCAGCGGCTCCTCCTACGAGCAGTACTTC. V gene TRBV7-2 combines with J gene TRBJ2-7; D is unclear. The CDR3 is 12 residues long. Germline loops: CDR1 SGHTA, CDR2 FQGNSA. V lost 5 bases and J lost 0, with 5 bases in between.

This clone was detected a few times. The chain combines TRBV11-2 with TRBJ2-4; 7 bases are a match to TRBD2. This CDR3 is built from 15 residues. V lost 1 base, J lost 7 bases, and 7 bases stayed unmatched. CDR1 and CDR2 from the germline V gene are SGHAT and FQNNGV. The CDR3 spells CASSLGGLERNIQYF. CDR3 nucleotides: TGTGCCAGCAGCTTAGGCGGACTAGAGCGTAACATTCAGTACTTC.

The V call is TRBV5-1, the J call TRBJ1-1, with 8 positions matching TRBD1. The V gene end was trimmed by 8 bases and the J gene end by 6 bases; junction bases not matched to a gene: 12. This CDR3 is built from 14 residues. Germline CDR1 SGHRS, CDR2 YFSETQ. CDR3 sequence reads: CASSEQGVSAEAFF. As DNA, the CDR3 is TGCGCCAGTTCCGAACAGGGGGTGAGCGCTGAAGCTTTCTTT.

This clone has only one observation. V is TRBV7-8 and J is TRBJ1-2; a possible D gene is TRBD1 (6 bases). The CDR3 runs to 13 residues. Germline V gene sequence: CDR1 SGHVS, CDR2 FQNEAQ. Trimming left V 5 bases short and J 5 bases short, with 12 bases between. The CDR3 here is CASSIQGDYGYTF. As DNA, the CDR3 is TGTGCCAGCAGCATACAGGGCGATTATGGCTACACCTTC.

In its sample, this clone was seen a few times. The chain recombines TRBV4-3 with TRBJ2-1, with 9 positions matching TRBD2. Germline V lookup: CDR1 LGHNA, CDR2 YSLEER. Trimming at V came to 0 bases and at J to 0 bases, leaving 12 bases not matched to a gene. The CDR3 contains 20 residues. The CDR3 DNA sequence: TGCGCCAGCAGCCAAGATCCCTTCAATAGCGGGAGCATCTCCTACAATGAGCAGTTCTTC. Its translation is CASSQDPFNSGSISYNEQFF.

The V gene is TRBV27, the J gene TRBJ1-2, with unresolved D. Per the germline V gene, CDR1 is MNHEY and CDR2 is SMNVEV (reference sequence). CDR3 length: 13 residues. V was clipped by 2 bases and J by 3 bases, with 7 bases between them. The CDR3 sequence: CASSLEGDYGYTF. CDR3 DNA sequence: TGTGCCAGCAGTTTAGAGGGAGACTATGGCTACACCTTC.